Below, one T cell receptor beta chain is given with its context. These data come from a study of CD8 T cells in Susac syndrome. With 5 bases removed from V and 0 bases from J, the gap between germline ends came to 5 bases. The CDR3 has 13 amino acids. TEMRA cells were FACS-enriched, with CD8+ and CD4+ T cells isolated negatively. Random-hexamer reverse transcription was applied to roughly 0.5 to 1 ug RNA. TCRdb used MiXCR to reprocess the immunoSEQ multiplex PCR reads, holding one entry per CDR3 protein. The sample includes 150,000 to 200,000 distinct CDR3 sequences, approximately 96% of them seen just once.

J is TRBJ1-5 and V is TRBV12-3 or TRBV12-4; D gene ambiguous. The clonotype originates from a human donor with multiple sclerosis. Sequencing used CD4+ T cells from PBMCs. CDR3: CASSPNSNQPQHF. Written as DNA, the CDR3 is TGTGCCAGCAGTCCCAATAGCAATCAGCCCCAGCATTTT.